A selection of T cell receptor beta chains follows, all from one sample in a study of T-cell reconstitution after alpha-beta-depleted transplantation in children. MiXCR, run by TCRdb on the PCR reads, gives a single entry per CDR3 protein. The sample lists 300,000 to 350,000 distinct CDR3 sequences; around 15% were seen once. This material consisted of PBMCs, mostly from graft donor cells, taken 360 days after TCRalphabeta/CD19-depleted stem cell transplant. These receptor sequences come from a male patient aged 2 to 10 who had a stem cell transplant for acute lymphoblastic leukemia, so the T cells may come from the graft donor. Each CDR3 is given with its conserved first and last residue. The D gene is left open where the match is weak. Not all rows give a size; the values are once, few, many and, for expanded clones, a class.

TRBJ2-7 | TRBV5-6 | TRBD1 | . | TGTGCCAGCAGCTGGACAGGGGGGAGGGAGCAGTACTTC | CASSWTGGREQYF
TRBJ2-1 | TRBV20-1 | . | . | TGCAGTGCCCCGGATATATCCGATGAGCAGTTCTTC | CSAPDISDEQFF
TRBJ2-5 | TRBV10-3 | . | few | TGTGCCATCAGTGAGTCCCGGGAGACCCAGTACTTC | CAISESRETQYF
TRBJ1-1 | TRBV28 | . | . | TGTGCCAGCAGTTTCAGGAAGAGGAAAGCTTTCTTT | CASSFRKRKAFF
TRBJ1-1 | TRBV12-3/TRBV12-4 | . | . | TGTGCCAGCAGCCGAGGACTGGCCATGAACACTGAAGCTTTCTTT | CASSRGLAMNTEAFF
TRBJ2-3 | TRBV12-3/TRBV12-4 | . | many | TGTGCCAGCATCCGGAGCGGATTCACAGATACGCAGTATTTT | CASIRSGFTDTQYF
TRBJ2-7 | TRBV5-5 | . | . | TGTGCCAGCAGCTTGTTCCCCGGACACGACTACGAGCAGTACTTC | CASSLFPGHDYEQYF
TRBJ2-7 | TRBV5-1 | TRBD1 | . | TGCGCCAGCAGCTCCCTACGACAGGGGTCTGCCTACGAGCAGTACTTC | CASSSLRQGSAYEQYF
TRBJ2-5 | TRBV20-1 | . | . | TGCAGTGCTAGGAGTCAGGGGAGGTTAGAGACCCAGTACTTC | CSARSQGRLETQYF
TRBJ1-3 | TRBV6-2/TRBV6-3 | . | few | TGTGCCAGCAGTCGCCCTCGACGGAACTCTGGAAACACCATATATTTT | CASSRPRRNSGNTIYF
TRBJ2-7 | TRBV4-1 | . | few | TGCGCCAGCAGCCATGCGGTTTCCGCGAGTTACGAGCAGTACTTC | CASSHAVSASYEQYF
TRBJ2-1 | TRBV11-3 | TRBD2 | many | TGTGCCAGCAGCTTACAATTAGCGGGAGACCTGTTCTTC | CASSLQLAGDLFF
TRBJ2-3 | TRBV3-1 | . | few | TGTGCCAGCAGCCACGATATCGATGGAGATACGCAGTATTTT | CASSHDIDGDTQYF
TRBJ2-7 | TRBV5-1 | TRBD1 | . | TGCGCCAGCAGCTTCCTAGTCGGGACAGGGTCCTACGAGCAGTACTTC | CASSFLVGTGSYEQYF
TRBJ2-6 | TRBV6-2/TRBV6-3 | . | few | TGTGCCAGCAGTTATTTTGAGGGGGCCAACGTCCTGACTTTC | CASSYFEGANVLTF
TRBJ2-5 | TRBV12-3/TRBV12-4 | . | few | TGTGCCAGCAGTTTTTGGTTGGGAGTGGGAGAGACCCAGTACTTC | CASSFWLGVGETQYF
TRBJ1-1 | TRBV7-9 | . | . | TGTGCCAGCAGCTCGACACTGAACACTGAAGCTTTCTTT | CASSSTLNTEAFF
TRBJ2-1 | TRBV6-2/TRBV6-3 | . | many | TGTGCCAGCAGTTACGGTCTAGCGTTGAATGAGCAGTTCTTC | CASSYGLALNEQFF
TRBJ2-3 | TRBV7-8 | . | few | TGTGCCAGCAGCTCCGGACTCTACACAGATACGCAGTATTTT | CASSSGLYTDTQYF
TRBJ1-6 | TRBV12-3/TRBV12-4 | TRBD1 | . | TGTGCCAGCAACTCCCGGGCAGGGGGCTATAGATCACCCCTCCACTTT | CASNSRAGGYRSPLHF
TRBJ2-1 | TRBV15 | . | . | TGTGCCACCAGCAGGCTCCCTAGCGCCCTGTCCTACAATGAGCAGTTCTTC | CATSRLPSALSYNEQFF
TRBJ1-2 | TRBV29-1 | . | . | TGCAGCGTTGACGGACGTGGCTACACCTTC | CSVDGRGYTF
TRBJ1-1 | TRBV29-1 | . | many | TGCAGCGTTGCCAACAGGGACACTGAAGCTTTCTTT | CSVANRDTEAFF
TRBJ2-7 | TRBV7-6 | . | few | TGTGCCAGCAGCTTCGGGGAGCTTTACTACGAGCAGTACTTC | CASSFGELYYEQYF
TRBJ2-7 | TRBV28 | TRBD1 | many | TGTGCCAGCAGTCCAGTCAGGGGGCGTGCCAGCTACGAGCAGTACTTC | CASSPVRGRASYEQYF
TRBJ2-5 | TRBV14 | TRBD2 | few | TGTGCCAGCAGCCGCAGCGGGAGTGACGAGACCCAGTACTTC | CASSRSGSDETQYF
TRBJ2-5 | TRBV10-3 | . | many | TGTGCCATCAGTGGGGCAGAATGGGGGACCCAGTACTTC | CAISGAEWGTQYF
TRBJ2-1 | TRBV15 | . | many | TGTGCCACCGCACTAACCTCCTACAATGAGCAGTTCTTC | CATALTSYNEQFF
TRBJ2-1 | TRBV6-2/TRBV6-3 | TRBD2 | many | TGTGCCAGCAGTCAAGAACCTAGCGGGAGGGGATGGGAGCAGTTCTTC | CASSQEPSGRGWEQFF
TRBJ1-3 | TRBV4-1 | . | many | TGCGCCAGCAGCCCACACGGAGTCAGGGGCGGAAACACCATATATTTT | CASSPHGVRGGNTIYF
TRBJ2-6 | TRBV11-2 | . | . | TGTGCCAGCAGCTTAAGGCCCCCCTCTGGGGCCAACGTCCTGACTTTC | CASSLRPPSGANVLTF
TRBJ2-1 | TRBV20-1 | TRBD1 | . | TGCAGTGCTAGAAAACCCGGGACAGGGGGCACATCTGACAATGAGCAGTTCTTC | CSARKPGTGGTSDNEQFF
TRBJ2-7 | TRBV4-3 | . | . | TGCGCCAGCAGCCAAGCTCCAACGGCGGTGTACGAGCAGTACTTC | CASSQAPTAVYEQYF
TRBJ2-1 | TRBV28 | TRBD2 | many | TGTGCCAGCAGTTTGGGGACTAGCGGCAATGAGCAGTTCTTC | CASSLGTSGNEQFF
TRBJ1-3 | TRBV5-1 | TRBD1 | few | TGCGCCAGCAGCTTGAGGCAGGGGGCTGCTGGAAACACCATATATTTT | CASSLRQGAAGNTIYF
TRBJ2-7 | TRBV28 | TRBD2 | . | TGTGCCAGCAGTTTGTATCCGGGAGGAACCTACGAGCAGTACTTC | CASSLYPGGTYEQYF
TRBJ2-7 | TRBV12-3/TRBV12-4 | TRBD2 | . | TGTGCCAGCACCGAGGGAGGGAACGAGCAGTACTTC | CASTEGGNEQYF
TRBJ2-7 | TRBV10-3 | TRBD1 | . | TGTGCCATCAGTGAGTCTCCAGGGGGCCCCCCCTACGAGCAGTACTTC | CAISESPGGPPYEQYF
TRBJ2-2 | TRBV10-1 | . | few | TGCGCCAGTAGACGGAGCAACACCGGGGAGCTGTTTTTT | CASRRSNTGELFF
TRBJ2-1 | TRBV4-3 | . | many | TGCGCCAGCAGCCAAGGTGATTACAATGAGCAGTTCTTC | CASSQGDYNEQFF
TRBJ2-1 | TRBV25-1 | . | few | TGTGCCAGCAGTGATCGTTACCCCTTCAATGAGCAGTTCTTC | CASSDRYPFNEQFF
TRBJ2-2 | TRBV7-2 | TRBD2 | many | TGTGCCAGCAGCCCCCGGACTAGCGGTCCAGGCGGGGAGCTGTTTTTT | CASSPRTSGPGGELFF
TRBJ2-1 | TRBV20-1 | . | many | TGCAGTGCCAGGAGAGGGTCCTACAATGAGCAGTTCTTC | CSARRGSYNEQFF
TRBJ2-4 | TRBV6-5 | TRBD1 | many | TGTGCCAGCAGTTTGGACAGGGGAAAGGGGAACATTCAGTACTTC | CASSLDRGKGNIQYF
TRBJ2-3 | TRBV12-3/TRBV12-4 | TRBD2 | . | TGTGCCTGCAGCCCCCCGACTCCGGGAGGGCCAGGAACAGATACGCAGTATTTT | CACSPPTPGGPGTDTQYF
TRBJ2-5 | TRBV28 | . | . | TGTGCCAGCAGGTCCCCGCGACTAGAAGGTTTAGAGACCCAGTACTTC | CASRSPRLEGLETQYF
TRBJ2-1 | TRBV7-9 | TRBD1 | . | TGTGCCAGCTCAGCTTACAAACGGACAGGGGGCTGGAATGAGCAGTTCTTC | CASSAYKRTGGWNEQFF
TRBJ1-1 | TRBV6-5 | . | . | TGTGCCAGCAGTTACGGTTCGGGACCAAACACTGAAGCTTTCTTT | CASSYGSGPNTEAFF
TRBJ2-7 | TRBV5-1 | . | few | TGCGCCAGCAGCTTGGTAGCAGGGAAGATCGACGAGCAGTACTTC | CASSLVAGKIDEQYF
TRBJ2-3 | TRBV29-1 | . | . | TGCAGCGTTGAAGAAAGGTTTGTACAGGGACCCACAGATACGCAGTATTTT | CSVEERFVQGPTDTQYF
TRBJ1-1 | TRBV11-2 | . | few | TGTGCCAGCAGCTCCCGGTCTTCGGGCAGGACTATAGAAGCTTTCTTT | CASSSRSSGRTIEAFF
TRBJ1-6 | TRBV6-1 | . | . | TGTGCCAGCGGCGGGGAGTTTTGGGGCCAGGGTGATTCACCCCTCCACTTT | CASGGEFWGQGDSPLHF
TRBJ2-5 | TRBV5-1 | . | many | TGTGCCAGCAGCCTCGGCCTGGAAGAGACCCAGTACTTC | CASSLGLEETQYF
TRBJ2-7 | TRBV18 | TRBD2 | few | TGTGCCAGCTCACCACAGCGGGAGGGGTACGAGCAGTACTTC | CASSPQREGYEQYF
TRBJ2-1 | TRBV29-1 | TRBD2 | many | TGCAGCGGGACTAGTTACAATGAGCAGTTCTTC | CSGTSYNEQFF